What follows are 21 T cell receptor beta chains derived from one specimen sequenced in a study of blood T cell repertoires in COVID-19. Clones were sequenced by immunoSEQ multiplex PCR, and TCRdb holds only the in-frame ones, with some missing. The sample shows approximately 220,000 clones, over 70% of them seen only once. Sequencing input: peripheral blood. The receptors here all came from a woman aged 80 or older with acute or convalescent COVID-19.

As for this clone: This sample includes further DNA sequences coding for the same CDR3. This chain joins TRBV19 and TRBJ2-7, with TRBD2 matching 11 bases. Germline V lookup: CDR1 LNHDA, CDR2 SQIVND (reference sequence). CDR3 length equals 15 residues. After removal of 5 bases from V and 0 bases from J, the junction contained 3 bases not matched to a gene. The CDR3: CASSGLAGSSYEQYF. In DNA, the CDR3 is TGTGCCAGTAGTGGACTAGCGGGTAGCTCCTACGAGCAGTACTTC.

This sequence joins TRBV6-5 and TRBJ2-7; 9 nucleotides agree with TRBD2. The length of the CDR3 is 16 residues. With 2 bases clipped from V and 4 bases from J, the junction kept 9 bases outside the gene matches. The germline V gene encodes CDR1 MNHEY and CDR2 SVGAGI. The CDR3: CASSYGGLARRYEQYF. CDR3 nucleotide sequence: TGTGCCAGCAGTTACGGGGGACTAGCTAGAAGATACGAGCAGTACTTC.

This chain uses TRBV4-2 with TRBJ1-2; tentatively, D is TRBD1 (6 bases). The CDR3 is 17 amino acids. With 1 base removed from V and 0 bases from J, the gap between germline ends came to 15 bases. The germline CDR1 and CDR2 sequences are LGHNA and YNFKEQ. This CDR3 reads CASSQARTASSNYGYTF. The CDR3 DNA is TGTGCCAGCAGCCAAGCCCGGACAGCCTCCTCTAACTATGGCTACACCTTC.

This clone was seen a single time. CDR3 sequence: CASSYGQGGYGYTF. The CDR3 DNA is TGTGCCAGCAGCTATGGACAGGGTGGCTATGGCTACACCTTC. The genes are TRBV2 and TRBJ1-2, with 8 bases fitting TRBD1. The V gene end was trimmed by 6 bases and the J gene end by 4 bases; junction bases not matched to a gene: 7. CDR1 is SNHLY, CDR2 FYNNEI, per germline. CDR3 length: 14 residues.

This clone was observed a few times. The rearrangement uses TRBV7-9 and TRBJ1-2, with D possibly TRBD1 on 6 matching bases. V dropped 8 bases and J dropped 4 bases, with 20 bases sitting between them. The CDR3 consists of 15 residues. CDR1 is SEHNR, CDR2 FQNEAQ, per germline (reference sequence). CDR3 sequence: CASEGGGEISYGYTF. CDR3 DNA sequence: TGTGCCAGCGAAGGGGGAGGGGAAATAAGCTATGGCTACACCTTC.

V and J are TRBV5-1 and TRBJ1-5, with TRBD1 as a possible D gene (6 bases). In germline, CDR1 is SGHRS, CDR2 YFSETQ. The V gene lost 0 bases and the J gene lost 8 bases, with 12 bases spanning the gap. The CDR3 sequence is 14 residues long. This CDR3 reads CASSLDGSGEPQHF. CDR3 nucleotides: TGCGCCAGCAGCTTGGATGGTTCAGGGGAGCCCCAGCATTTT. The full variable domain, rest sourced from reference TRBV5-1 and TRBJ1-5, is KAGVTQTPRYLIKTRGQQVTLSCSPISGHRSVSWYQQTPGQGLQFLFEYFSETQRNKGNFPGRFSGRQFSNSRSEMNVSTLELGDSALYLCASSLDGSGEPQHFGDGTRLSIL.

V usage is TRBV2 and J usage is TRBJ2-1; 8 bases agree with TRBD2. CDR1 and CDR2 (germline): SNHLY, FYNNEI. V was clipped by 3 bases and J by 4 bases; unmatched bases: 11. This CDR3 spans 17 amino acids. CDR3 loop: CASSDPGRALQYNEQFF. CDR3 in DNA: TGTGCCAGCAGTGACCCCGGGAGGGCCCTCCAGTACAATGAGCAGTTCTTC.

The chain has TRBV21-1 and TRBJ2-3; the table's D gene call, TRBD2, was not cross checked with the DNA. TRBV21-1 corresponds to a pseudogene. This CDR3 has 13 amino acids. The CDR3: CARGSGGTDTQYF. In DNA, the CDR3 is TGTGCCAGGGGGTCGGGGGGGACAGATACGCAGTATTTT.

The chain links TRBV19 to TRBJ2-1; D is perhaps TRBD2 (6 bases). The V and J ends lost 1 base and 6 bases respectively, with 13 bases between them. The CDR3 is 15 residues long. Germline V gene lookup returns CDR1 LNHDA and CDR2 SQIVND (reference sequence). DNA of the CDR3: TGTGCCAGTAGTATAGTTTCAGGGAGGACCAATGAGCAGTTCTTC. It encodes CASSIVSGRTNEQFF.

The chain couples TRBV24-1 to TRBJ2-5; D may be TRBD2 (5 bases). The V end was cut by 5 bases, the J end by 5 bases, with 14 bases between. The CDR3 spans 14 residues. Per the germline V gene, CDR1 is KGHDR and CDR2 is SFDVKD. The CDR3 sequence: CATSAGRAEETQYF. The CDR3 DNA follows: TGTGCCACCAGTGCCGGACGAGCGGAGGAGACCCAGTACTTC.

CDR3 sequence (DNA): TGTGCCAGCAGCTTAGGAGGACAGGGAGGTCTGAATGAAAAACTGTTTTTT. Protein sequence: CASSLGGQGGLNEKLFF. The chain links TRBV7-2 to TRBJ1-4; 8 nucleotides line up with TRBD1. In germline, CDR1 is SGHTA, CDR2 FQGNSA. The V and J ends lost 1 base and 5 bases, in that order; junction bases with no gene match: 9. CDR3 length: 17 amino acids.

This clone was seen a few times. The chain couples TRBV12-3 or TRBV12-4 to TRBJ1-2; possibly TRBD1 for D (6 bases). V was shortened by 5 bases and J by 8 bases, with 15 bases between the two germline ends. There are 13 residues in the CDR3. Here the CDR3 reads CASSLGGDRGYTF. The CDR3 region has the DNA TGTGCCAGCAGTCTAGGGGGGGACCGCGGCTACACCTTC.

This sequence joins TRBV7-8 and TRBJ2-1, with 11 bases lining up with TRBD2. Looked up from germline, CDR1 is SGHVS and CDR2 is FQNEAQ. With V trimmed by 5 bases and J by 3 bases, 3 bases remained unmatched. This CDR3 spans 15 amino acids. The CDR3 reads CASSPSGGRYNEQFF. Written as DNA, the CDR3 is TGTGCCAGCAGCCCTAGCGGGGGGCGCTACAATGAGCAGTTCTTC. The full variable domain, its missing parts supplied by reference TRBV7-8 and TRBJ2-1, is GAGVSQSPRYKVAKRGQDVALRCDPISGHVSLFWYQQALGQGPEFLTYFQNEAQLDKSGLPSDRFFAERPEGSVSTLKIQRTQQEDSAVYLCASSPSGGRYNEQFFGPGTRLTVL.

This clone was recorded a few times. Distinct nucleotide sequences in the sample also encode this CDR3. This rearrangement joins TRBV18 to TRBJ1-3, with D perhaps TRBD1 (5 bases). Between the trimmed V and J ends, which lost 3 bases and 0 bases, there was a span of 9 bases. Germline loops: CDR1 KGHSH, CDR2 LQKENI. The CDR3 contains 15 residues. The CDR3 DNA is TGTGCCAGCTCACCGCAGGGAAACTCTGGAAACACCATATATTTT. Its protein is CASSPQGNSGNTIYF.

This clone was seen only once. The J gene is TRBJ2-7, the V gene TRBV5-8, with TRBD2 matching over 7 bases. The CDR3 loop spans 17 amino acids. Germline CDR1 SGHTS, CDR2 YDEGEE. V shed 6 bases, J shed 2 bases, and the junction held 17 bases outside the gene matches. The CDR3 loop is CASTTFRQGGIPYEQYF. The CDR3, as DNA: TGTGCCAGCACCACCTTCCGGCAGGGAGGGATACCCTACGAGCAGTACTTC.

The V gene is TRBV5-1, the J gene TRBJ2-2; 11 nucleotides match TRBD2. The CDR3 extends over 18 amino acids. CDR1 is SGHRS, CDR2 YFSETQ, per germline. J gave up 6 bases and V 0 bases, and 10 bases lay outside the gene matches. This CDR3 reads CASSLGAGLAVSAGELFF. Written as DNA, the CDR3 is TGCGCCAGCAGCTTGGGCGCGGGACTAGCGGTTTCGGCCGGGGAGCTGTTTTTT.

This sequence joins TRBV3-1 (or the pseudogene TRBV3-2) and TRBJ2-1; a possible D gene is TRBD2 (6 bases). The CDR3 extends over 16 amino acids. V was clipped by 4 bases and J by 7 bases, with 20 bases between them. Germline V lookup: CDR1 LGHDT, CDR2 YNNKEL (reference sequence). CDR3 DNA sequence: TGTGCCAGCAGCCCCCGGTTGGGGGGAGCTAGGAATGAGCAGTTCTTC. Encoded protein: CASSPRLGGARNEQFF.

The V call is TRBV5-4, the J call TRBJ2-1; 9 nucleotides align to TRBD1. The germline V gene encodes CDR1 SGHNT and CDR2 YYREEE (reference sequence). Trimming took 3 bases from V and 7 from J; bases not matched to a gene: 5. This CDR3 has 14 residues. The CDR3 sequence: CASSSQQGANEQFF. The CDR3 nucleotides read TGTGCCAGCAGCTCCCAACAGGGGGCGAATGAGCAGTTCTTC.

Turning to this clone: Additional DNA sequences in this sample encode the identical CDR3. The chain links TRBV7-9 to TRBJ2-3; 7 nucleotides line up with TRBD2. The CDR3 runs to 15 residues. With 6 bases clipped from V and 3 bases from J, the junction kept 9 bases outside the gene matches. Germline lookup yields CDR1 SEHNR and CDR2 FQNEAQ (reference sequence). The CDR3 DNA is TGTGCCAGCAGTCTTAGTGGCGGGAGAACAGATACGCAGTATTTT. Encoded protein: CASSLSGGRTDTQYF. The entire variable domain, with the rest obtained from reference TRBV7-9 and TRBJ2-3, is as follows: DTGVSQNPRHKITKRGQNVTFRCDPISEHNRLYWYRQTLGQGPEFLTYFQNEAQLEKSRLLSDRFSAERPKGSFSTLEIQRTEQGDSAMYLCASSLSGGRTDTQYFGPGTRLTVL.

CDR3 residues: CASSFLAGGTDTQYF. DNA of the CDR3: TGTGCCAGCAGCTTTCTAGCGGGGGGCACAGATACGCAGTATTTT. The chain has TRBV11-2 and TRBJ2-3, with 10 bases aligning to TRBD2. The CDR3 loop spans 15 amino acids. The germline V gene encodes CDR1 SGHAT and CDR2 FQNNGV. V lost 3 bases, J lost 1 base, and 1 base stayed unmatched. The whole variable domain, remainder taken from reference TRBV11-2 and TRBJ2-3, is EAGVAQSPRYKIIEKRQSVAFWCNPISGHATLYWYQQILGQGPKLLIQFQNNGVVDDSQLPKDRFSAERLKGVDSTLKIQPAKLEDSAVYLCASSFLAGGTDTQYFGPGTRLTVL.

The CDR3 loop is CASSPFQAPMNTEAFF. The CDR3 region has the DNA TGTGCCAGCAGCCCATTTCAAGCGCCGATGAACACTGAAGCTTTCTTT. The rearrangement links TRBV5-4 to TRBJ1-1; no clear D. The CDR3 loop spans 16 amino acids. V shed 4 bases and J shed 0 bases, with 16 bases lying between them. Germline CDR1 and CDR2: SGHNT and YYREEE (reference sequence).